These 22 T cell receptor beta chains were sequenced from one sample in a study of cytomegalovirus exposure and HLA in healthy donors. The PCR had 60 Vbeta and 13 Jbeta primers. Sequenced by immunoSEQ multiplex PCR; TCRdb stores in-frame clones only, minus some. The sample records roughly 200,000 clones, approximately 80% being singletons. Sequenced sample: PBMCs. The receptors were sampled from a man aged 40-55 years in good health and CMV-seropositive.

The chain links TRBV4-1 to TRBJ2-3, with TRBD2 matching 8 bases. Germline-derived CDR1 and CDR2 are MGHRA and YSYEKL. Trimming at V came to 7 bases and at J to 0 bases, leaving 9 bases not matched to a gene. The CDR3 contains 16 residues. The CDR3 region has the DNA TGCGCCAGCAAGAAGTTAGCGGGGATAAGCACAGATACGCAGTATTTT. Translation: CASKKLAGISTDTQYF.

This clone was counted only a few times. The chain is built from TRBV27 and TRBJ2-1, with D perhaps TRBD2 (6 bases). V was shortened by 8 bases and J by 5 bases, with 16 bases between the two germline ends. The CDR3 length is 14 residues. Germline V lookup: CDR1 MNHEY, CDR2 SMNVEV (reference sequence). The CDR3 region is CASQLRGLDNEQFF. CDR3 DNA: TGTGCCAGCCAACTTCGGGGGTTGGACAATGAGCAGTTCTTC.

The chain combines TRBV6-5 with TRBJ1-2; 8 positions match TRBD1. The V and J ends lost 2 bases and 8 bases, in that order; junction bases with no gene match: 7. This CDR3 is built from 14 residues. Per the germline V gene, CDR1 is MNHEY and CDR2 is SVGAGI. The CDR3 protein is CASSYPDRAGGYTF. The CDR3 bases are TGTGCCAGCAGTTACCCGGACAGGGCTGGGGGCTACACCTTC.

J is TRBJ1-2 and V is TRBV27; TRBD1 agrees at 8 bases. With V trimmed by 5 bases and J by 4 bases, 9 bases remained unmatched. The CDR3 runs to 15 residues. Germline-derived CDR1 and CDR2 are MNHEY and SMNVEV (reference sequence). CDR3 in DNA: TGTGCCAGCAGTCGATCCAGGGGGCACGGCTATGGCTACACCTTC. It is translated as CASSRSRGHGYGYTF.

The V gene is TRBV12-5, the J gene TRBJ1-5; D remains ambiguous. Germline values: CDR1 LGHNT, CDR2 FRNRAP. Deletions cut 3 bases from V and 6 bases from J, with 27 bases between. CDR3 length equals 19 residues. This CDR3 reads CASGLSTISGLVGTQPQHF. The DNA of the CDR3 is TGTGCTAGTGGTTTATCGACGATCTCAGGACTGGTGGGAACTCAGCCCCAGCATTTT.

The chain employs TRBV18 and TRBJ2-7; 9 bases line up with TRBD1. This CDR3 is built from 16 residues. V shed 4 bases and J 3 bases; nucleotides not matched to a gene: 10. The germline V gene encodes CDR1 KGHSH and CDR2 LQKENI. CDR3 bases: TGTGCCAGCTCACTCGGGACAGGGACATTTTACTACGAGCAGTACTTC. Protein sequence: CASSLGTGTFYYEQYF.

The rearrangement joins TRBV5-5 to TRBJ2-5; TRBD2 might be the D (6 bases). Per germline, CDR1 SGHKS and CDR2 YYEKEE (reference sequence). V was shortened by 4 bases and J by 2 bases, with 15 bases between the two germline ends. The CDR3 extends over 15 amino acids. In DNA, the CDR3 is TGTGCCAGCAGCCACAACCGGGGGAAGCAAGAGACCCAGTACTTC. Its translation: CASSHNRGKQETQYF.

The chain combines TRBV15 with TRBJ2-4; TRBD1 aligns across 8 bases. The CDR3 consists of 18 residues. The germline gives CDR1 LNHNV, CDR2 YYDKDF (reference sequence). The V and J ends lost 0 bases and 0 bases, in that order; junction bases with no gene match: 7. The CDR3 loop is CATSRDGGQAKAKNIQYF. CDR3 coding DNA: TGTGCCACCAGCAGAGATGGGGGACAGGCGAAAGCCAAAAACATTCAGTACTTC.

Comment on this clone: The junction departs from the called germline gene at one end, perhaps through a read error. The chain combines TRBV7-9 with TRBJ2-5, with TRBD2 identical over 10 bases. This CDR3 has 14 residues. Germline values: CDR1 SEHNR, CDR2 FQNEAQ (reference sequence). The CDR3 sequence is CASTLAGGQETQYF. The CDR3 nucleotides are TGTGCCAGCACCTTAGCGGGGGGCCAAGAGACCCAGTACTTC.

The chain recombines TRBV6-1 with TRBJ2-3; TRBD2 agrees at 7 bases. Germline values: CDR1 MNHNS, CDR2 SASEGT. This CDR3 spans 17 amino acids. J lost 5 bases, V lost 2 bases, and 13 bases had no gene match. The CDR3 DNA reads as TGTGCCAGCAGTGAATCTTTGGGGACTACACATAAAGATACGCAGTATTTT. Its protein product is CASSESLGTTHKDTQYF.

The V call is TRBV7-6, the J call TRBJ1-1; the match to TRBD1 covers 8 bases. Germline V gene lookup returns CDR1 SGHVS and CDR2 FNYEAQ. J lost 0 bases, V lost 5 bases, and 5 bases had no gene match. The CDR3 runs 15 residues. In DNA form, the CDR3 reads TGTGCCAGCAGCGACGGGACAGGAATGAACACTGAAGCTTTCTTT. Translating gives CASSDGTGMNTEAFF.

The gene calls are TRBV30 and TRBJ1-3; no reliable D call. The V end lost 0 bases, the J end lost 1 base, and 7 bases lay between the germline ends. The CDR3 loop spans 14 amino acids. CDR1 GTSNPN and CDR2 SVGIG come from the germline V gene (reference sequence). CDR3 sequence: CAWSVPRSGNTIYF. Written as DNA, the CDR3 is TGTGCCTGGAGTGTACCCAGGTCTGGAAACACCATATATTTT.

The chain has TRBV2 and TRBJ2-2; possible D gene TRBD2, 5 bases. V gave up 2 bases and J gave up 6 bases, with 7 bases separating them. Germline V gives CDR1 SNHLY, CDR2 FYNNEI. The CDR3 has 13 residues. CDR3 protein: CASSEQDSGELFF. CDR3 DNA sequence: TGTGCCAGCAGTGAACAGGACTCCGGGGAGCTGTTTTTT.

The rearrangement uses TRBV19 and TRBJ1-2; TRBD1 agrees at 8 bases. There are 14 residues in the CDR3. With V trimmed by 2 bases and J by 5 bases, 4 bases remained unmatched. Germline V gene data show CDR1 as LNHDA and CDR2 as SQIVND (reference sequence). This CDR3 is CASSIPGGGYGYTF. CDR3 nucleotide sequence: TGTGCCAGTAGTATACCAGGGGGCGGGTATGGCTACACCTTC. Using reference TRBV19 and TRBJ1-2 for the parts outside the CDR3, the full variable domain is DGGITQSPKYLFRKEGQNVTLSCEQNLNHDAMYWYRQDPGQGLRLIYYSQIVNDFQKGDIAEGYSVSREKKESFPLTVTSAQKNPTAFYLCASSIPGGGYGYTFGSGTRLTVV.

V usage is TRBV6-5 and J usage is TRBJ1-2, with D perhaps TRBD1 (6 bases). Germline V gene sequence: CDR1 MNHEY, CDR2 SVGAGI. V lost 6 bases, J lost 7 bases, and 18 bases lay in between. The CDR3 length is 14 residues. The CDR3 region is CASRNPGEMSGYTF. CDR3 DNA sequence: TGTGCCAGCAGGAACCCAGGGGAAATGAGTGGCTACACCTTC.

This sequence joins TRBV30 and TRBJ2-3; 13 bases agree with TRBD2. From germline, CDR1 is GTSNPN and CDR2 SVGIG (reference sequence). V was pared by 8 bases and J by 0 bases, with 8 bases of the junction left unmatched. The CDR3 is 16 amino acids. Written as DNA, the CDR3 is TGTGCCGGAACTAGCGGGAGGGGGACTAGCACAGATACGCAGTATTTT. The encoded protein is CAGTSGRGTSTDTQYF. Drawing the rest from reference TRBV30 and TRBJ2-3, the complete variable domain is SQTIHQWPATLVQPVGSPLSLECTVEGTSNPNLYWYRQAAGRGLQLLFYSVGIGQISSEVPQNLSASRPQDRQFILSSKKLLLSDSGFYLCAGTSGRGTSTDTQYFGPGTRLTVL.

The J gene is TRBJ2-1, the V gene TRBV10-3; 10 nucleotides agree with TRBD2. Trimming removed 8 bases from V and 4 bases from J; junction bases left unmatched: 5. CDR1 is ENHRY and CDR2 is SYGVKD in the germline V gene. The CDR3 has 14 amino acids. The CDR3 nucleotides read TGTGCCATCGGAGAGCGGGGGGGGTACAATGAGCAGTTCTTC. Its translation is CAIGERGGYNEQFF.

V gene TRBV7-9 combines with J gene TRBJ2-7; D not resolved. Per the germline V gene, CDR1 is SEHNR and CDR2 is FQNEAQ (reference sequence). The CDR3 is 16 residues long. V lost 0 bases to trimming and J lost 3 bases, with 15 bases between them. The CDR3 sequence is CASSLASKPEVYEQYF. CDR3 DNA: TGTGCCAGCAGCTTAGCGAGCAAACCAGAGGTCTACGAGCAGTACTTC.

This clone was detected a few times. The chain is built from TRBV6-1 and TRBJ2-5; TRBD2 aligns across 11 bases. The junction had 6 bases not matched to a gene; V was cut back by 3 bases and J by 3 bases. The CDR3 has 16 amino acids. From germline, CDR1 is MNHNS and CDR2 SASEGT. The CDR3 region has the DNA TGTGCCAGCAGTGATCGACTAGCGGGGACTAAAGAGACCCAGTACTTC. As protein: CASSDRLAGTKETQYF.

The J gene is TRBJ2-5, the V gene TRBV4-3, with 13 positions matching TRBD2. Germline CDR1 and CDR2: LGHNA and YSLEER. CDR3 length equals 15 residues. J lost 11 bases, V lost 4 bases, and 10 bases had no gene match. The CDR3 DNA reads TGCGCCAGCAGCCGGACTAGCGGGAGTCTTCTGGAGCAGTACTTC. Protein: CASSRTSGSLLEQYF.

The chain carries TRBV10-3 and TRBJ1-2, with D perhaps TRBD1 (5 bases). Trimming removed 10 bases at V and 3 bases at J, with 18 bases between. This CDR3 comprises 14 residues. Germline CDR1 reads ENHRY; CDR2 reads SYGVKD. The chain's CDR3 is CATKRSEGHYGYTF. The CDR3 coding sequence is TGTGCCACAAAGAGGTCGGAGGGGCACTATGGCTACACCTTC.

This sequence joins TRBV6-1 and TRBJ2-1; TRBD2 matches at 10 bases. CDR3 size: 14 residues. V trimming: 6 bases; J trimming: 9 bases; junction bases outside the gene matches: 8. Germline V gene lookup returns CDR1 MNHNS and CDR2 SASEGT. CDR3 bases: TGTGCCAGCAGCGACCAGCGGGGGGGCGGTGAGCAGTTCTTC. Amino acids: CASSDQRGGGEQFF.